Here is one T cell receptor beta chain with its context. TCRdb used MiXCR to reprocess the 5' RACE reads, holding one entry per CDR3 protein. The data show roughly 80,000 distinct CDR3 sequences, with around an eighth seen just once and about 3% held by the top ten. This entry comes from a study of early T cells in non-severe SARS-CoV-2 infection. Study in general: Bulk RNA taken from unsorted whole blood was sequenced, leaving chains unpaired.

V was cut by 4 bases and J by 4 bases, with 17 bases left in between. This CDR3 has 15 residues. Per the germline V gene, CDR1 is SGHDT and CDR2 is YYEEEE. The sample comprised whole blood. The rearrangement uses TRBV5-6 and TRBJ1-2; D uncertain. The receptor was isolated from an adult who was a healthcare worker with PCR-confirmed SARS-CoV-2 infection or an uninfected control (not recorded which). The CDR3 loop reads CASSVWAGLGYGYTF. The CDR3 DNA follows: TGTGCCAGCAGCGTTTGGGCAGGCCTGGGCTATGGCTACACCTTC.